This T cell receptor beta chain was documented in a study of blood T cells in healthy people across ages. This clonotype has only a few counts. This CDR3 contains 13 residues. Looked up from germline, CDR1 is SGHRS and CDR2 is YFSETQ. The V and J ends lost 4 bases and 8 bases respectively, with 13 bases between them. The authors drew about 9.9 milliliters of peripheral blood from each donor. Primed by a sample-barcoded 5' primer and a J-beta primer mix, a second PCR proceeded for about 6 to 12 cycles. Every sample gave at least 3 million paired-end reads containing CDR3. TCRdb re-analysed the 5' RACE reads in MiXCR, keeping a single row per CDR3 protein. The data hold 800,000 to 950,000 distinct CDR3 sequences, with 25% to 30% observed a single time. This sample was shared with a second study, whose subject was T cells of mothers and their children. This second study notes: Related mother-child pairs showed slightly higher but non-significant overlap than unrelated pairs.

V usage is TRBV5-1 and J usage is TRBJ2-1, with D hard to call. The sequence was obtained from a woman between 35 and 50 years old in good health. The specimen sequenced was blood. In DNA, the CDR3 is TGCGCCAGCAGCCCTCGGCCACGGGATGAGCAGTTCTTC. Encoded protein: CASSPRPRDEQFF.